The sequence of this T cell receptor beta chain was determined in a study of T cell repertoires in ileal Crohn's disease. Overall study findings and caveats: Every patient over 26.8% clonality showed endoscopic recurrence. Active smokers at surgery had more clonal expansions than non-smokers.

Using immunoSEQ multiplex PCR, the repertoire was profiled, and TCRdb retains in-frame clones only, with some absent. This sample has 10,000 to 11,000 clones, with roughly 84% found just once. Time point defined: inflamed ileum from the surgical specimen. Of note for this clone: Its antigen is unidentified.

This receptor was obtained from an adult with Crohn's disease. Sequencing was performed on ileal tissue.

The CDR3 loop reads CASSLGLGQGSTEAFF. For the CDR3, the DNA is TGTGCCAGCAGCTTGGGTCTTGGACAGGGGAGCACTGAAGCTTTCTTT. The V call is TRBV5-5, the J call TRBJ1-1, with TRBD1 matching over 9 bases. Per the germline V gene, CDR1 is SGHKS and CDR2 is YYEKEE (reference sequence). Trimming at V came to 0 bases and at J to 4 bases, leaving 7 bases not matched to a gene. CDR3 length: 16 residues.